Included here is one T cell receptor (beta chain) sequence, with context. The data belong to a study of shared clonotypes between healthy human individuals. Generated by immunoSEQ multiplex PCR, the TCRdb table keeps only in-frame clones and is missing some. The table has a few million clones, approximately 95% seen once. The CDR3 totals 18 residues. CDR1 is MNHEY and CDR2 is SMNVEV in the germline V gene (reference sequence). V lost 0 bases, J lost 5 bases, and 13 bases stayed unmatched. This TCR was sampled from a man aged 18 to 30 in good health. Some clones in this sample may be carry-over from other donors' samples. V and J are TRBV27 and TRBJ2-5, with TRBD2 identical over 9 bases. Sequencing input: naive CD4+ T cells from PBMCs. The sample's subset: CD45RA+ positively selected. The CDR3 spells CASSLSFMASGARETQYF. The CDR3 coding sequence is TGTGCCAGCAGTTTATCCTTTATGGCTAGCGGGGCACGGGAGACCCAGTACTTC.